Below are 21 T cell receptor beta chains sequenced from a single sample in a study of T cells in localized non-small cell lung cancer. Produced via immunoSEQ multiplex PCR; TCRdb's table is partial and in-frame only. This sample has fewer than 13,000 clones; about 73% occur once, and the top ten carry about 33%. The material was peripheral blood, obtained before any cancer treatment. These receptors all stem from a male donor at least 60 years old with stage I lung adenocarcinoma.

The chain is built from TRBV5-5 and TRBJ2-7, with TRBD1 as a possible D gene (6 bases). The CDR3 runs 13 residues. CDR1 and CDR2 from the germline V gene are SGHKS and YYEKEE (reference sequence). The V end lost 8 bases, the J end lost 3 bases, and 15 bases lay between the germline ends. CDR3 sequence (DNA): TGTGCCAGGATTATAGACAGGATCTACGAGCAGTACTTC. This translates into CARIIDRIYEQYF. The entire variable domain, with the rest obtained from reference TRBV5-5 and TRBJ2-7, is as follows: DAGVTQSPTHLIKTRGQQVTLRCSPISGHKSVSWYQQVLGQGPQFIFQYYEKEERGRGNFPDRFSARQFPNYSSELNVNALLLGDSALYLCARIIDRIYEQYFGPGTRLTVT.

The V and J genes are TRBV5-1 and TRBJ2-1, with TRBD2 as a possible D gene (5 bases). Germline CDR1 reads SGHRS; CDR2 reads YFSETQ. V was clipped by 5 bases and J by 2 bases, with 11 bases between them. CDR3 length: 14 residues. Here the CDR3 DNA reads TGCGCCAGCAGAAACGGGGTCGCCTACAATGAGCAGTTCTTC. As protein: CASRNGVAYNEQFF.

The V gene is TRBV7-9, the J gene TRBJ2-7, with a possible D match to TRBD2 (6 bases). V was trimmed by 6 bases and J by 4 bases, leaving 16 bases between them. The CDR3 covers 14 residues. Germline CDR1 and CDR2: SEHNR and FQNEAQ (reference sequence). CDR3 bases: TGTGCCAGCAGTGGACGCGGGGCTAGTTACGAGCAGTACTTC. The encoded protein is CASSGRGASYEQYF.

The V and J genes are TRBV5-1 and TRBJ2-7; 8 bases agree with TRBD2. V shed 1 base and J 0 bases; nucleotides not matched to a gene: 9. Germline CDR1 reads SGHRS; CDR2 reads YFSETQ. The CDR3 covers 17 residues. CDR3 DNA sequence: TGCGCCAGCAGCTTGCAAGCGGGGGCCTACAGCTCCTACGAGCAGTACTTC. Its protein is CASSLQAGAYSSYEQYF. The whole variable domain, filled in from reference TRBV5-1 and TRBJ2-7, reads KAGVTQTPRYLIKTRGQQVTLSCSPISGHRSVSWYQQTPGQGLQFLFEYFSETQRNKGNFPGRFSGRQFSNSRSEMNVSTLELGDSALYLCASSLQAGAYSSYEQYFGPGTRLTVT.

The chain carries TRBV5-1 and TRBJ2-7, with 7 bases fitting TRBD1. The CDR3 spans 14 residues. V lost 3 bases to trimming and J lost 3 bases; unmatched junction nucleotides: 6. Germline V gene data show CDR1 as SGHRS and CDR2 as YFSETQ. The CDR3 region is CASSSGTAVYEQYF. Here the CDR3 DNA reads TGCGCCAGCAGCTCCGGGACAGCGGTCTACGAGCAGTACTTC.

Comments on this clone: The junction differs from germline at one of its ends, possibly a read error. The chain combines TRBV7-3 with TRBJ2-7; tentatively, D is TRBD1 (6 bases). Germline V gives CDR1 SGHTA, CDR2 FQGTGA. This CDR3 has 14 residues. The CDR3, as DNA: TGTGTCAGCAGCCCGATGGGGGCCTCCTACGAGCAGTACTTC. Its translation is CVSSPMGASYEQYF. The variable domain in full, completed from reference TRBV7-3 and TRBJ2-7, reads GAGVSQTPSNKVTEKGKYVELRCDPISGHTALYWYRQSLGQGPEFLIYFQGTGAADDSGLPNDRFFAVRPEGSVSTLKIQRTERGDSAVYLCVSSPMGASYEQYFGPGTRLTVT.

J is TRBJ2-3 and V is TRBV7-6; 9 bases agree with TRBD1. J lost 5 bases, V lost 7 bases, and 7 bases had no gene match. The germline gives CDR1 SGHVS, CDR2 FNYEAQ. The CDR3 contains 14 residues. CDR3 coding DNA: TGTGCCAGCACCCAAGGACAGGGGAAAGATACGCAGTATTTT. Protein sequence: CASTQGQGKDTQYF.

This chain joins TRBV5-4 and TRBJ1-6; TRBD1 is a possible D gene (6 bases). The ends were cut back, 0 bases at V and 7 bases at J, with 14 bases in the middle. Germline CDR1 reads SGHNT; CDR2 reads YYREEE (reference sequence). The CDR3 spans 16 residues. Written as DNA, the CDR3 is TGTGCCAGCAGCTTGGCCTGGGGGGGGCACAATTCACCCCTCCACTTT. Translating it yields CASSLAWGGHNSPLHF.

CDR3 DNA: TGTGCCAGCGGGACCGAACACACCGGGGAGCTGTTTTTT. It translates to CASGTEHTGELFF. The chain uses TRBV19 and TRBJ2-2; tentatively, D is TRBD1 or TRBD2 (5 bases each). The CDR3 length is 13 residues. Per germline, CDR1 LNHDA and CDR2 SQIVND (reference sequence). The V end was cut by 9 bases, the J end by 3 bases, with 11 bases between. Together with reference TRBV19 and TRBJ2-2, the CDR3 gives the full variable domain: DGGITQSPKYLFRKEGQNVTLSCEQNLNHDAMYWYRQDPGQGLRLIYYSQIVNDFQKGDIAEGYSVSREKKESFPLTVTSAQKNPTAFYLCASGTEHTGELFFGEGSRLTVL.

This chain connects TRBV5-1 to TRBJ1-1, with 11 nucleotides matching TRBD1. Germline loops: CDR1 SGHRS, CDR2 YFSETQ. The V gene end was trimmed by 4 bases and the J gene end by 4 bases; junction bases not matched to a gene: 6. There are 15 residues in the CDR3. CDR3 nucleotides: TGCGCCAGCAGCGCGGGACAGGGGGGCGGCACTGAAGCTTTCTTT. Translating it yields CASSAGQGGGTEAFF. The whole variable domain, filled in from reference TRBV5-1 and TRBJ1-1, reads KAGVTQTPRYLIKTRGQQVTLSCSPISGHRSVSWYQQTPGQGLQFLFEYFSETQRNKGNFPGRFSGRQFSNSRSEMNVSTLELGDSALYLCASSAGQGGGTEAFFGQGTRLTVV.

The gene calls are TRBV4-1 and TRBJ1-2; D is perhaps TRBD1 (5 bases). The germline V gene encodes CDR1 MGHRA and CDR2 YSYEKL. The CDR3 has 16 residues. V lost 6 bases, J lost 4 bases, and 21 bases lay in between. In DNA form, the CDR3 reads TGCGCCAGCAGTGACGCGGGCAGGGAGGGGTTCTATGGCTACACCTTC. It translates to CASSDAGREGFYGYTF.

The rearrangement uses TRBV7-9 and TRBJ1-1, with D unresolved. The CDR3 covers 12 residues. Germline loops: CDR1 SEHNR, CDR2 FQNEAQ (reference sequence). V shed 2 bases and J shed 5 bases, with 6 bases lying between them. CDR3 residues: CASSLQDTEAFF. The CDR3 DNA sequence: TGTGCCAGCAGCTTACAGGATACTGAAGCTTTCTTT.

The rearrangement joins TRBV5-1 to TRBJ1-5, with unresolved D. The CDR3 spans 13 residues. Trimming removed 5 bases at V and 2 bases at J, with 8 bases between. In germline, CDR1 is SGHRS, CDR2 YFSETQ. CDR3 in DNA: TGCGCCAGCAGAGGCGACGGCAATCAGCCCCAGCATTTT. Amino acid sequence: CASRGDGNQPQHF.

Only a few counts were recorded for this clone. The J gene is TRBJ1-1, the V gene TRBV9, with a tentative D call TRBD1 (6 bases). Germline V CDR1 and CDR2: SGDLS, YYNGEE. With 4 bases removed from V and 8 bases from J, the gap between germline ends came to 12 bases. CDR3 length: 12 amino acids. In DNA form, the CDR3 reads TGTGCCAGCAGCCACGTACAGGGAGAAGCTTTCTTT. Translation: CASSHVQGEAFF.

The V gene is TRBV6-1, the J gene TRBJ1-1; D remains unclear. V lost 2 bases and J 3 bases, leaving 7 bases between the germline ends. The CDR3 is made up of 13 amino acids. Germline V gene data show CDR1 as MNHNS and CDR2 as SASEGT. DNA for the CDR3: TGTGCCAGCAGTGAACATGGCGACACTGAAGCTTTCTTT. Its translation: CASSEHGDTEAFF.

The V and J genes are TRBV13 and TRBJ2-1; D remains ambiguous. This CDR3 has 12 amino acids. CDR1 is PRHDT and CDR2 is FYEKMQ in the germline V gene (reference sequence). Deletions cut 2 bases from V and 10 bases from J, with 9 bases between. The CDR3 DNA reads as TGTGCCAGCAGCTTAAGGCAGGACGAGCAGTTCTTC. Amino acids: CASSLRQDEQFF.

The chain uses TRBV5-1 and TRBJ2-7; TRBD1 agrees at 8 bases. Germline V CDR1 and CDR2: SGHRS, YFSETQ. This CDR3 contains 15 residues. V lost 0 bases to trimming and J lost 3 bases; unmatched junction nucleotides: 5. In DNA, the CDR3 is TGCGCCAGCAGCTTGGCTCGGACAGGGTACTACGAGCAGTACTTC. Translated, it gives CASSLARTGYYEQYF.

The chain links TRBV4-2 to TRBJ2-1, with TRBD2 matching 16 bases. The CDR3 is 17 residues long. Germline loops: CDR1 LGHNA, CDR2 YNFKEQ. The V segment lost 2 bases and the J segment 8 bases; nucleotides outside the gene matches: 6. CDR3 protein: CASSQSGLAGGADEQFF. As DNA, the CDR3 is TGTGCCAGCAGCCAATCGGGACTAGCGGGGGGGGCTGATGAGCAGTTCTTC.

The chain combines TRBV7-8 with TRBJ1-2; D perhaps matches TRBD1 (5 bases). The length of the CDR3 is 13 residues. CDR1 is SGHVS, CDR2 FQNEAQ, per germline. V was clipped by 3 bases and J by 5 bases, with 10 bases between them. CDR3 DNA sequence: TGTGCCAGCAGCTTCAACCGACAGTATGGCTACACCTTC. Its protein product is CASSFNRQYGYTF.

The chain has TRBV7-2 and TRBJ2-3, with 10 bases lining up with TRBD2. There are 15 residues in the CDR3. With V trimmed by 7 bases and J by 6 bases, 10 bases remained unmatched. Germline-derived CDR1 and CDR2 are SGHTA and FQGNSA. For the CDR3, the DNA is TGTGCCAGCACCAACAGCGGGGGGGCCGGGGATACGCAGTATTTT. Encoded protein: CASTNSGGAGDTQYF.

The chain links TRBV18 to TRBJ2-2; D call uncertain. CDR1 and CDR2 from the germline V gene are KGHSH and LQKENI. The CDR3 runs 15 residues. Trimming took 6 bases from V and 5 from J, leaving 16 bases between them. CDR3 DNA: TGTGCCAGCTCTCTAGGTCTGTTCGGAACCGGGGAGCTGTTTTTT. Translating gives CASSLGLFGTGELFF.